Presented here are 21 T cell receptor beta chains from one specimen sequenced in a study of early T cells in non-severe SARS-CoV-2 infection. TCRdb re-derived calls from the 5' RACE reads in MiXCR, one entry per CDR3 protein. The table lists 25,000 to 30,000 distinct CDR3 sequences, 5.5% to 7.5% of them singletons. Source: whole blood, taken at baseline. The receptors stem from an adult who was a healthcare worker with PCR-confirmed SARS-CoV-2 infection or an uninfected control (not recorded which).

This clonotype has a count of ten or more. The chain carries TRBV2 and TRBJ1-1, with 9 bases lining up with TRBD1. V was clipped by 5 bases and J by 5 bases; unmatched bases: 6. CDR1 is SNHLY, CDR2 FYNNEI, per germline. The CDR3 covers 14 residues. The CDR3 sequence: CASSTGGGWTEAFF. For the CDR3, the DNA is TGTGCCAGCAGTACAGGGGGCGGTTGGACTGAAGCTTTCTTT.

This clonotype was counted at least ten times. Here the CDR3 reads CASSADRNTGELFF. Here the CDR3 DNA reads TGTGCCAGCAGCGCCGACAGGAACACCGGGGAGCTGTTTTTT. The rearrangement links TRBV7-9 to TRBJ2-2; D is possibly TRBD1 (5 bases). The CDR3 length is 14 residues. In germline, CDR1 is SEHNR, CDR2 FQNEAQ (reference sequence). Trimming removed 5 bases from V and 1 base from J, with 8 bases in between. Together with reference TRBV7-9 and TRBJ2-2, the CDR3 gives the full variable domain: DTGVSQNPRHKITKRGQNVTFRCDPISEHNRLYWYRQTLGQGPEFLTYFQNEAQLEKSRLLSDRFSAERPKGSFSTLEIQRTEQGDSAMYLCASSADRNTGELFFGEGSRLTVL.

This clonotype has at least ten counts. The genes are TRBV11-3 and TRBJ2-7, with TRBD2 as a possible D gene (5 bases). Trimming removed 3 bases from V and 4 bases from J, with 7 bases in between. CDR1 is SGHNT, CDR2 YENEEA, per germline. CDR3 length: 12 amino acids. The CDR3 nucleotides read TGTGCCAGCAGCTTGGGAGCTTACGAGCAGTACTTC. As protein: CASSLGAYEQYF.

The sample holds many counts of this clonotype. V usage is TRBV3-1 and J usage is TRBJ1-2; TRBD1 might be the D (5 bases). V lost 2 bases, J lost 6 bases, and 10 bases lay in between. Germline V gives CDR1 LGHDT, CDR2 YNNKEL (reference sequence). The CDR3 runs to 13 residues. CDR3 DNA: TGTGCCAGCAGCCAATCCGCGGGGCATGGCTACACCTTC. This translates into CASSQSAGHGYTF.

In this sample, this clonotype turned up a few times. V usage is TRBV6-1 and J usage is TRBJ1-1, with TRBD1 identical over 7 bases. CDR3 length equals 16 residues. J lost 3 bases, V lost 5 bases, and 12 bases had no gene match. Germline assignment: CDR1 MNHNS and CDR2 SASEGT. In DNA form, the CDR3 reads TGTGCCAGCAGTAGGGACAGCCAACGATCGGACACTGAAGCTTTCTTT. Translation gives CASSRDSQRSDTEAFF.

In this sample, this clonotype turned up many times. This chain links TRBV29-1 with TRBJ2-5, with 7 bases that match TRBD1. V lost 3 bases, J lost 1 base, and 5 bases stayed unmatched. The CDR3 covers 14 residues. From germline, CDR1 is SQVTM and CDR2 ANQGSEA. The CDR3 sequence is CSVDETGTQETQYF. CDR3 bases: TGCAGCGTTGACGAGACAGGGACCCAAGAGACCCAGTACTTC.

A few counts support this clonotype. The CDR3 is CASSLVGGQVFSYEQYF. CDR3 DNA sequence: TGTGCCAGCAGCTTAGTAGGGGGACAGGTATTCTCCTACGAGCAGTACTTC. The chain has TRBV11-2 and TRBJ2-7; 8 positions agree with TRBD1. The CDR3 is 17 amino acids. Looked up from germline, CDR1 is SGHAT and CDR2 is FQNNGV. The trim removed 1 base at V and 0 bases at J, leaving 8 bases unmatched.

Comments on this clonotype: In this CDR3 the conserved last residue, phenylalanine or tryptophan, is missing, so a read error is likely. V gene TRBV12-5 combines with J gene TRBJ2-5; D tentatively fits TRBD1 or TRBD2 (6 bases each). V was clipped by 7 bases and J by 4 bases, with 10 bases between them. Germline CDR1 LGHNT, CDR2 FRNRAP. The CDR3 totals 12 residues. Here the CDR3 DNA reads TGTGCTAGTGTAGGAGGGGGAGAGACCCAGTACTCC. Translation gives CASVGGGETQYS.

The genes are TRBV12-3 or TRBV12-4 and TRBJ2-7, with unresolved D. The CDR3 is made up of 13 amino acids. The germline V and J ends were trimmed by 7 bases and 3 bases, with 13 bases remaining between them. DNA of the CDR3: TGTGCCAGCACCTTAGGAACCGACTACGAGCAGTACTTC. It is translated as CASTLGTDYEQYF.

At least ten counts were recorded for this clonotype. The chain couples TRBV19 to TRBJ2-1; 8 positions match TRBD2. CDR1 LNHDA and CDR2 SQIVND come from the germline V gene (reference sequence). V lost 3 bases to trimming and J lost 5 bases; unmatched junction nucleotides: 6. The CDR3 is 15 residues long. The CDR3 bases are TGTGCCAGTAGTATTGCAGCGGGAGTCCACAATGAGCAGTTCTTC. Translated, it gives CASSIAAGVHNEQFF.

This clonotype was picked up many times. The V call is TRBV20-1, the J call TRBJ1-5; no clear D. The germline gives CDR1 DFQATT, CDR2 SNEGSKA (reference sequence). V was pared by 4 bases and J by 5 bases, with 15 bases between. The CDR3 is 14 residues long. CDR3 nucleotides: TGCAGTGCTACCCCCGGCAGGTCCCATCAGCCCCAGCATTTT. Protein product: CSATPGRSHQPQHF.

Many counts were recorded for this clonotype. The V call is TRBV19, the J call TRBJ2-2, with 12 bases matching TRBD2. V gave up 5 bases and J gave up 4 bases; unmatched junction bases: 8. Germline CDR1 is LNHDA and CDR2 is SQIVND (reference sequence). The CDR3 spans 17 residues. The CDR3 reads CASSVPSGRAATGELFF. The CDR3 DNA sequence: TGTGCCAGTAGTGTCCCTAGCGGGAGGGCCGCCACCGGGGAGCTGTTTTTT.

Ten or more counts support this clonotype. The chain couples TRBV6-5 to TRBJ1-2; a possible D gene is TRBD1 (6 bases). Germline assignment: CDR1 MNHEY and CDR2 SVGAGI. The CDR3 contains 13 residues. Trimming took off 6 bases at V and 10 bases at J, with 18 bases between the two ends. The CDR3 reads CASSVGSWDTYTF. Here the CDR3 DNA reads TGTGCCAGCAGCGTAGGCTCGTGGGACACCTACACCTTC.

This clonotype was observed at least ten times. J is TRBJ2-3 and V is TRBV5-1, with D uncertain. Trimming stripped 0 bases from V and 0 bases from J, with 8 bases between. Germline V CDR1 and CDR2: SGHRS, YFSETQ. This CDR3 is built from 15 residues. The CDR3 sequence: CASSLAMGSTDTQYF. The CDR3 DNA reads TGCGCCAGCAGCTTGGCCATGGGTAGCACAGATACGCAGTATTTT.

This clonotype has a handful of counts. The gene calls are TRBV5-1 and TRBJ2-1; no clear D gene. The CDR3 is 13 amino acids. CDR1 is SGHRS and CDR2 is YFSETQ in the germline V gene. The ends were cut back, 4 bases at V and 5 bases at J, with 10 bases in the middle. CDR3 sequence reads: CASSPTVNNEQFF. CDR3 DNA: TGCGCCAGCAGCCCAACAGTGAACAATGAGCAGTTCTTC.

This clonotype was recorded many times. This chain links TRBV3-1 with TRBJ2-1; TRBD2 aligns across 7 bases. The germline V gene has CDR1 LGHDT and CDR2 YNNKEL (reference sequence). The CDR3 consists of 16 residues. V lost 1 base to trimming and J lost 4 bases; unmatched junction nucleotides: 7. This CDR3 is CASSQGSSGGYNEQFF. CDR3 DNA sequence: TGTGCCAGCAGCCAAGGTTCTAGCGGTGGATACAATGAGCAGTTCTTC.

This clonotype was counted ten times or more. The rearrangement joins TRBV24-1 to TRBJ2-2; D gene ambiguous. The CDR3 covers 14 residues. The germline CDR1 and CDR2 sequences are KGHDR and SFDVKD. V was clipped by 6 bases and J by 7 bases, with 14 bases between them. CDR3 in DNA: TGTGCCACCAGTACCCCCCCGGGCCACGGGGAGCTGTTTTTT. Translated: CATSTPPGHGELFF.

The gene calls are TRBV6-5 and TRBJ2-3; D unclear. Germline V CDR1 and CDR2: MNHEY, SVGAGI. This CDR3 is 15 amino acids long. V was trimmed by 0 bases and J by 1 base, leaving 8 bases between them. The CDR3 coding sequence is TGTGCCAGCAGTTACTCCAGTATGGGCACAGATACGCAGTATTTT. It codes for CASSYSSMGTDTQYF.

This clonotype was counted a few times. The V and J genes are TRBV11-2 and TRBJ2-1; D not certain. This CDR3 has 13 amino acids. CDR1 and CDR2 (germline): SGHAT, FQNNGV. V was shortened by 2 bases and J by 6 bases, with 8 bases between the two germline ends. CDR3 protein: CASSLYDVNEQFF. DNA for the CDR3: TGTGCCAGCAGCTTATACGACGTCAATGAGCAGTTCTTC.

This clonotype was detected many times. The chain carries TRBV3-1 and TRBJ1-1, with TRBD1 matching over 8 bases. This CDR3 has 13 amino acids. The germline CDR1 and CDR2 sequences are LGHDT and YNNKEL (reference sequence). Trimming cost V 5 bases and J 4 bases; bases outside gene matches: 3. CDR3 in amino acids: CASSVTGVTEAFF. The CDR3 DNA follows: TGTGCCAGCAGCGTGACAGGGGTCACTGAAGCTTTCTTT.

This clonotype was detected ten times or more. The chain carries TRBV20-1 and TRBJ2-1, with D maybe TRBD2 (6 bases). The germline V gene has CDR1 DFQATT and CDR2 SNEGSKA (reference sequence). The CDR3 spans 17 residues. The V gene lost 1 base and the J gene lost 4 bases, with 20 bases spanning the gap. For the CDR3, the DNA is TGCAGTGCTAGAGGAACGGAGGGAGCGGTGCGGTACAATGAGCAGTTCTTC. It encodes CSARGTEGAVRYNEQFF.